Below, 14 T cell receptor beta chains from the same sample are listed, as sequenced in a study of T cells in Graves' hyperthyroidism and ophthalmopathy. RNA transcripts served as the template for amplifying TCR beta CDR3 regions. First-round RT-PCR with HTBI primers amplified the TCR CDR3 region. Each CDR3 protein is one row after TCRdb ran MiXCR on the multiplex PCR reads. This table has 650,000 to 700,000 distinct CDR3 sequences, roughly 17% appearing once. Sequenced input: blood. Every receptor here comes from a man over 45 with Graves' hyperthyroidism.

This clonotype came up many times. The junction differs from germline at one of its ends, possibly a read error. The chain couples TRBV2 to TRBJ1-1, with D maybe TRBD1 (5 bases). Germline V gene data show CDR1 as SNHLY and CDR2 as FYNNEI. The CDR3 is made up of 15 amino acids. CDR3 sequence reads: CASREGKGMNTEAFF. The DNA for the CDR3 is TGTGCCAGCCGTGAGGGGAAAGGGATGAACACTGAAGCTTTCTTT.

The rearrangement uses TRBV10-3 and TRBJ2-2; 12 bases line up with TRBD2. After removal of 0 bases from V and 6 bases from J, the junction contained 5 bases not matched to a gene. CDR1 and CDR2 (germline): ENHRY, SYGVKD. This CDR3 has 17 amino acids. The CDR3 DNA reads as TGTGCCATCAGTGAGTCGACTAGCGGGAGTATCGCCGGGGAGCTGTTTTTT. Its protein is CAISESTSGSIAGELFF.

This clonotype occurred a few times. This sequence joins TRBV7-3 and TRBJ2-1; possibly TRBD2 for D (6 bases). Germline V gene sequence: CDR1 SGHTA, CDR2 FQGTGA. Trimming pared 5 bases from V and 6 bases from J, leaving 17 bases between. This CDR3 comprises 15 residues. CDR3 in DNA: TGTGCCAGCAGCCCAGAACGGGAGTTAGCCAATGAGCAGTTCTTC. Its protein is CASSPERELANEQFF.

A note on this clonotype: A single base separates this from a much larger clone, so it may be a read error. The gene calls are TRBV27 and TRBJ2-7, with D maybe TRBD1 (6 bases). The CDR3 spans 14 residues. Germline V CDR1 and CDR2: MNHEY, SMNVEV (reference sequence). The CDR3 region has the DNA TGTGCCAGCAGTTCCAGGGACACCTCCTACGAGGAGTACTTC. Its protein product is CASSSRDTSYEEYF.

A word on this clonotype: With a much larger clone just one base away, this may be a read error. The rearrangement uses TRBV5-8 and TRBJ1-2; D not certain. The CDR3 has 13 amino acids. Germline CDR1 and CDR2: SGHTS and YDEGEE. The CDR3, as DNA: TGTGCCAGCAGCATAAACAGCAACTCTGGCTACACCTTC. Its protein product is CASSINSNSGYTF. The full variable domain, with the rest looked up from reference TRBV5-8 and TRBJ1-2, is EAGVTQSPTHLIKTRGQQATLRCSPISGHTSVYWYQQALGLGLQFLLWYDEGEERNRGNFPPRFSGRQFPNYSSELNVNALELEDSALYLCASSINSNSGYTFGSGTRLTVV.

This clonotype has just a few counts. Mismatch with germline at one junction end may stem from a read error. The V and J genes are TRBV20-1 and TRBJ2-4; a weak D match, TRBD2 (5 bases). The germline V gene has CDR1 DFQATT and CDR2 SNEGSKA (reference sequence). This CDR3 is built from 11 residues. The CDR3 protein is CNASLQNIQYF. CDR3 nucleotide sequence: TGCAATGCTAGCCTCCAAAACATTCAGTACTTC.

The V call is TRBV10-1, the J call TRBJ2-3, with D possibly being TRBD2 (5 bases). The CDR3 runs 15 residues. The V gene lost 8 bases and the J gene lost 0 bases, with 15 bases spanning the gap. Per the germline V gene, CDR1 is WNHNN and CDR2 is SYGVQD (reference sequence). DNA for the CDR3: TGCGCCAGCGGAGGACTGACCTCTAGCACAGATACGCAGTATTTT. This gives the protein CASGGLTSSTDTQYF.

This clonotype has at least ten counts. The gene calls are TRBV12-3 or TRBV12-4 and TRBJ2-5; TRBD2 agrees at 9 bases. The V segment lost 5 bases and the J segment 2 bases; nucleotides outside the gene matches: 6. The CDR3 loop spans 15 amino acids. The CDR3 DNA sequence: TGTGCCAGCAGTCTCGGACTAGCGAGACAAGAGACCCAGTACTTC. Translating it yields CASSLGLARQETQYF.

This chain uses TRBV28 with TRBJ2-1, with D tentatively TRBD2 (5 bases). The germline CDR1 and CDR2 sequences are MDHEN and SYDVKM. V lost 5 bases and J lost 7, with 15 bases in between. The CDR3 runs to 14 residues. The CDR3, as DNA: TGTGCCAGCAGTCCGGTAATGGGGAGAAATGAGCAGTTCTTC. It specifies CASSPVMGRNEQFF. Full variable domain (missing parts from reference TRBV28 and TRBJ2-1): DVKVTQSSRYLVKRTGEKVFLECVQDMDHENMFWYRQDPGLGLRLIYFSYDVKMKEKGDIPEGYSVSREKKERFSLILESASTNQTSMYLCASSPVMGRNEQFFGPGTRLTVL.

This clonotype was seen ten or more times. DNA for the CDR3: TGTGCCAGCAGTTTGGACTCAAACTTCTACGAGCAGTACTTC. This encodes CASSLDSNFYEQYF. The J gene is TRBJ2-7, the V gene TRBV27, with TRBD2 as a possible D gene (5 bases). Deletions cut 3 bases from V and 3 bases from J, with 12 bases between. The CDR3 is 14 residues long. Per germline, CDR1 MNHEY and CDR2 SMNVEV (reference sequence).

This clonotype was counted a few times. The chain recombines TRBV2 with TRBJ1-4, with no clear D. V lost 8 bases and J lost 8, with 15 bases in between. Germline CDR1 is SNHLY and CDR2 is FYNNEI. CDR3 size: 13 residues. The CDR3 nucleotides read TGTGCCAGCCGGCCCGGGGTCGGGGAAAAACTGTTTTTT. It encodes CASRPGVGEKLFF.

This clonotype was seen many times. V and J are TRBV29-1 and TRBJ2-7; 10 bases match TRBD1. This CDR3 has 13 amino acids. Germline values: CDR1 SQVTM, CDR2 ANQGSEA. V lost 6 bases and J lost 2; bases outside the gene matches: 4. The CDR3: CSVGTGDTYEQYF. The CDR3 region has the DNA TGCAGCGTCGGGACAGGGGATACCTACGAGCAGTACTTC.

The V call is TRBV20-1, the J call TRBJ1-4, with D hard to call. The V gene lost 3 bases and the J gene lost 0 bases, with 11 bases spanning the gap. The CDR3 sequence is 15 residues long. The V gene's germline CDR1 is DFQATT and CDR2 SNEGSKA (reference sequence). The CDR3 spells CSASGYVTTNEKLFF. In DNA, the CDR3 is TGCAGTGCTAGCGGCTATGTCACAACTAATGAAAAACTGTTTTTT.

This clonotype was picked up many times. V is TRBV6-5 and J is TRBJ2-5, with a weak D call TRBD1 (5 bases). V was cut by 2 bases and J by 3 bases, with 10 bases left in between. The CDR3 loop spans 14 amino acids. The germline V gene encodes CDR1 MNHEY and CDR2 SVGAGI. In DNA form, the CDR3 reads TGTGCCAGCAGTTACGGCAAAGGGGAAGAGACCCAGTACTTC. This codes for CASSYGKGEETQYF.